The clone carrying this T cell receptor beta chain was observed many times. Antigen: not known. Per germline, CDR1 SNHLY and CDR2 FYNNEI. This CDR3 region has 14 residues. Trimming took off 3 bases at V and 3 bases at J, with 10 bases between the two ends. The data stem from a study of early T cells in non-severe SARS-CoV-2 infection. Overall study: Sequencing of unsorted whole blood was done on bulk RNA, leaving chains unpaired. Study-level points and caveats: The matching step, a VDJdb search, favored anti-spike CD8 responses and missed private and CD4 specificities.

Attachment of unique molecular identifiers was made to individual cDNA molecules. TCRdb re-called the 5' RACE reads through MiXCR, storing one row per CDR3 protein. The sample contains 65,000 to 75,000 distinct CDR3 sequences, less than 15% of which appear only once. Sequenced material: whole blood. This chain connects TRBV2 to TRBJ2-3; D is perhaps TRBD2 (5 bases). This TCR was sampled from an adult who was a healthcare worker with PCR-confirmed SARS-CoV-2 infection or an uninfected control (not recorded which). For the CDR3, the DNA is TGTGCCAGCAGTGACCTACTAGTGACAGATACGCAGTATTTT. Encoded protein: CASSDLLVTDTQYF. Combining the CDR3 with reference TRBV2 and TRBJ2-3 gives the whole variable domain EPEVTQTPSHQVTQMGQEVILRCVPISNHLYFYWYRQILGQKVEFLVSFYNNEISEKSEIFDDQFSVERPDGSNFTLKIRSTKLEDSAMYFCASSDLLVTDTQYFGPGTRLTVL.